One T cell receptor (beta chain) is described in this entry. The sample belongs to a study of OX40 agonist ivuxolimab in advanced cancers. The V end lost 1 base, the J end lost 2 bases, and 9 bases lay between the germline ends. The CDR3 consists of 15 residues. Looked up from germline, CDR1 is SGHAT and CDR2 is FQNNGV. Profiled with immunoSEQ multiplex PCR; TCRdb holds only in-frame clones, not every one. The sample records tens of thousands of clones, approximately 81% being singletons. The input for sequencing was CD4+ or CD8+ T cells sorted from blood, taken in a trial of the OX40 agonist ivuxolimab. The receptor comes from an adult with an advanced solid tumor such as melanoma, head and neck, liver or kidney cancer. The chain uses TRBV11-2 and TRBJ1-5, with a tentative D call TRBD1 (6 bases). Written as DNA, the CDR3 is TGTGCCAGCAGCTTAGTACAGGGCCGCAATCAGCCCCAGCATTTT. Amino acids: CASSLVQGRNQPQHF.